Below are 28 T cell receptor beta chains sequenced from a single sample in a study of vaccination effects on CD4 cells after COVID-19. These TCRs are of unknown antigen specificity. Some clones are missing from TCRdb's copy, which holds only in-frame ones; the method was immunoSEQ multiplex PCR. The data show around 60,000 clones, 76% seen once. Expansion of antigen-specific CD4+ T cells with viral peptide pools was carried out by the ViraFEST assay before sequencing. Upon completion of about ten days in culture, CD4+ T cells were isolated. The healthy vaccine recipients, who had no prior SARS-CoV-2 infection, showed negative nucleocapsid antibodies. The sample was CD4+ T cells from PBMCs cultured with HCoV-NL63 spike peptides, taken before COVID-19 vaccination. The receptor source for this set is a human donor who received a COVID-19 vaccine.

The V and J genes are TRBV29-1 and TRBJ1-2; 11 bases line up with TRBD1. After removal of 4 bases from V and 3 bases from J, the junction contained 10 bases not matched to a gene. The CDR3 is made up of 16 amino acids. Germline CDR1 and CDR2: SQVTM and ANQGSEA. The CDR3, as DNA: TGCAGCGTTGGGAGCGGACAGGGGGCTTTTGACTATGGCTACACCTTC. This codes for CSVGSGQGAFDYGYTF.

V and J are TRBV14 and TRBJ1-3, with no clear D. The ends were cut back, 0 bases at V and 0 bases at J, with 9 bases in the middle. Germline V gene lookup returns CDR1 SGHDN and CDR2 FVKESK. CDR3 length: 16 residues. CDR3 nucleotide sequence: TGTGCCAGCAGCCAAGAGAGACTCTACTCTGGAAACACCATATATTTT. As protein: CASSQERLYSGNTIYF.

The gene calls are TRBV7-6 and TRBJ2-2, with D maybe TRBD1 (6 bases). Trimming pared 5 bases from V and 1 base from J, leaving 8 bases between. Germline CDR1 SGHVS, CDR2 FNYEAQ. CDR3 length: 14 residues. The CDR3 DNA follows: TGTGCCAGCAGCCCGACAGGGAACACCGGGGAGCTGTTTTTT. Protein sequence: CASSPTGNTGELFF.

In its sample, this clone was seen a few times. CDR3 loop: CASSLNSGQVYGYTF. The DNA of the CDR3 is TGTGCCAGCAGCTTGAATTCGGGACAAGTCTATGGCTACACCTTC. This sequence joins TRBV5-4 and TRBJ1-2, with D possibly matching TRBD1 (6 bases). V lost 1 base, J lost 4 bases, and 14 bases lay in between. CDR1 SGHNT and CDR2 YYREEE come from the germline V gene (reference sequence). The CDR3 sequence is 15 residues long.

This sequence joins TRBV3-1 (or the pseudogene TRBV3-2) and TRBJ2-3; 16 nucleotides match TRBD2. After removal of 3 bases from V and 5 bases from J, the junction contained 11 bases not matched to a gene. Looked up from germline, CDR1 is LGHDT and CDR2 is YNNKEL (reference sequence). The CDR3 contains 19 residues. The CDR3 coding sequence is TGTGCCAGCAGCCATACCGGGACTAGCGGGGGGGCTTTGGTAGATACGCAGTATTTT. Protein product: CASSHTGTSGGALVDTQYF.

This clone was observed a handful of times. The genes are TRBV28 and TRBJ1-2; possibly TRBD1 for D (5 bases). Germline V gene sequence: CDR1 MDHEN, CDR2 SYDVKM. Trimming shortened V by 7 bases and J by 3 bases, and 15 bases separated the two germline ends. This CDR3 contains 14 residues. The CDR3 reads CASTRGGGDYGYTF. The DNA for the CDR3 is TGTGCCAGCACCCGGGGGGGAGGGGACTATGGCTACACCTTC.

This clone came up a few times. The rearrangement uses TRBV28 and TRBJ1-5, with a tentative D call TRBD1 (5 bases). The V gene lost 2 bases and the J gene lost 9 bases, with 11 bases spanning the gap. The length of the CDR3 is 13 residues. Germline CDR1 and CDR2: MDHEN and SYDVKM. CDR3 nucleotides: TGTGCCAGCAGTTTAGCCAGGGTGATGCCCCAGCATTTT. It translates to CASSLARVMPQHF.

The chain is built from TRBV28 and TRBJ1-2, with D possibly matching TRBD1 (6 bases). Germline V gene data show CDR1 as MDHEN and CDR2 as SYDVKM. The CDR3 extends over 15 amino acids. V was clipped by 8 bases and J by 2 bases, with 18 bases between them. The CDR3 nucleotides are TGTGCCAGCTCCTGGGGGGCTACCACAAACTATGGCTACACCTTC. Protein: CASSWGATTNYGYTF.

CDR3 sequence: CASSVDLGQQEKLFF. DNA of the CDR3: TGTGCCAGCAGCGTAGATCTGGGGCAGCAAGAAAAACTGTTTTTT. V and J are TRBV9 and TRBJ1-4; the D gene is possibly TRBD1 (5 bases). The germline V gene encodes CDR1 SGDLS and CDR2 YYNGEE. The V end lost 0 bases, the J end lost 8 bases, and 14 bases lay between the germline ends. The CDR3 totals 15 residues.

The V and J genes are TRBV5-1 and TRBJ2-1, with a weak D call TRBD1 (6 bases). This CDR3 contains 15 residues. Germline CDR1 reads SGHRS; CDR2 reads YFSETQ. Between the trimmed V and J ends, which lost 5 bases and 0 bases, there was a span of 12 bases. The CDR3 here is CASRRTADSYNEQFF. CDR3 nucleotides: TGCGCCAGCAGGAGGACAGCAGACTCCTACAATGAGCAGTTCTTC.

The rearrangement links TRBV7-3 to TRBJ1-6; TRBD1 agrees at 7 bases. Germline CDR1 is SGHTA and CDR2 is FQGTGA. Germline trimming cut 3 bases from V and 6 bases from J; bases unmatched to any gene: 2. The CDR3 consists of 14 residues. CDR3 nucleotides: TGTGCCAGCAGCTTTGGACAGGCTAATTCACCCCTCCACTTT. Encoded protein: CASSFGQANSPLHF. The variable domain in full, with the rest retrieved from reference TRBV7-3 and TRBJ1-6, is GAGVSQTPSNKVTEKGKYVELRCDPISGHTALYWYRQSLGQGPEFLIYFQGTGAADDSGLPNDRFFAVRPEGSVSTLKIQRTERGDSAVYLCASSFGQANSPLHFGNGTRLTVT.

This chain joins TRBV5-4 and TRBJ2-5; D is possibly TRBD2 (7 bases). Germline assignment: CDR1 SGHNT and CDR2 YYREEE (reference sequence). This CDR3 has 15 residues. Trimming pared 10 bases from V and 5 bases from J, leaving 24 bases between. The CDR3, as DNA: TGTGCCTCAAAATTGGAGGGGGGGCCGGGGGAGACCCAGTACTTC. Its protein product is CASKLEGGPGETQYF.

This rearrangement joins TRBV28 to TRBJ1-1; 7 nucleotides match TRBD1. V lost 5 bases, J lost 1 base, and 1 base stayed unmatched. Looked up from germline, CDR1 is MDHEN and CDR2 is SYDVKM. This CDR3 spans 13 amino acids. The CDR3, as DNA: TGTGCCAGCAGTCGGACAGGGAACACTGAAGCTTTCTTT. The encoded protein is CASSRTGNTEAFF.

By share, this clone counts as medium-sized. CDR3 DNA sequence: TGTGCCAGCTCACCACCTGATTACGTTTTCCAAGAGACCCAGTACTTC. Amino acids: CASSPPDYVFQETQYF. The chain combines TRBV18 with TRBJ2-5; D not resolved. Per the germline V gene, CDR1 is KGHSH and CDR2 is LQKENI. The V end lost 0 bases, the J end lost 1 base, and 12 bases lay between the germline ends. This CDR3 is 16 amino acids long.

This clone was detected a few times. V usage is TRBV6-5 and J usage is TRBJ2-1; D not resolved. V lost 6 bases to trimming and J lost 4 bases, with 16 bases between them. Germline CDR1 is MNHEY and CDR2 is SVGAGI. The CDR3 sequence is 15 residues long. The CDR3 reads CASRATNTAYNEQFF. The DNA of the CDR3 is TGTGCCAGCAGGGCGACAAACACCGCATACAATGAGCAGTTCTTC.

The gene calls are TRBV10-3 and TRBJ2-1; 16 nucleotides align to TRBD2. The CDR3 length is 18 residues. CDR1 and CDR2 from the germline V gene are ENHRY and SYGVKD. J gave up 8 bases and V 2 bases, and 9 bases lay outside the gene matches. This CDR3 reads CAISELKGLAGGMDEQFF. In nucleotides, the CDR3 is TGTGCCATCAGTGAGCTGAAGGGACTAGCGGGGGGGATGGATGAGCAGTTCTTC.

This chain connects TRBV5-1 to TRBJ2-3; 12 bases are shared with TRBD2. Losses at the gene ends were 5 bases for V and 0 bases for J; bases not matched to a gene: 10. Germline V gene data show CDR1 as SGHRS and CDR2 as YFSETQ. This CDR3 contains 18 residues. As DNA, the CDR3 is TGCGCCAGCAGTTTCGGACTAGCGGGGCCCCCTAGCACAGATACGCAGTATTTT. It specifies CASSFGLAGPPSTDTQYF.

The sample holds a few counts of this clone. The V call is TRBV5-1, the J call TRBJ2-3; D remains unclear. Trimming removed 3 bases from V and 5 bases from J, with 13 bases in between. CDR3 length equals 14 residues. Germline loops: CDR1 SGHRS, CDR2 YFSETQ. CDR3: CASSYGAGGDTQYF. Here the CDR3 DNA reads TGCGCCAGCAGCTACGGCGCAGGTGGAGATACGCAGTATTTT.

The chain joins TRBV7-8 to TRBJ2-2; 8 positions match TRBD1. Germline lookup yields CDR1 SGHVS and CDR2 FQNEAQ. CDR3 length: 16 residues. After removal of 6 bases from V and 2 bases from J, the junction contained 8 bases not matched to a gene. The CDR3 DNA sequence: TGTGCCAGCAGTGAATATGGACAGGGTAACACCGGGGAGCTGTTTTTT. It codes for CASSEYGQGNTGELFF.

This clone was observed a handful of times. This rearrangement joins TRBV19 to TRBJ1-5; TRBD1 aligns across 7 bases. The J segment lost 5 bases and the V segment lost 4 bases, leaving 11 bases of the junction unmatched. The CDR3 loop spans 16 amino acids. Per the germline V gene, CDR1 is LNHDA and CDR2 is SQIVND (reference sequence). DNA for the CDR3: TGTGCCAGTAGTAGGTTGGCAGGGGGAAGGGATCAGCCCCAGCATTTT. Its translation is CASSRLAGGRDQPQHF.

This chain links TRBV2 with TRBJ1-5; a possible D gene is TRBD1 (5 bases). The CDR3 length is 12 residues. V was clipped by 6 bases and J by 6 bases, with 9 bases between them. Germline values: CDR1 SNHLY, CDR2 FYNNEI. The DNA of the CDR3 is TGTGCCAGCAGCGGGGGGGGTCAGCCCCAGCATTTT. Encoded protein: CASSGGGQPQHF.

V and J are TRBV25-1 and TRBJ1-2, with 7 bases matching TRBD1. The V and J ends lost 6 bases and 7 bases, in that order; junction bases with no gene match: 5. The germline gives CDR1 MGHDK, CDR2 SYGVNS. The CDR3 runs 12 residues. CDR3 nucleotide sequence: TGTGCCAGCAGCTGGGACAGCTCTGGCTACACCTTC. This codes for CASSWDSSGYTF.

The genes are TRBV5-1 and TRBJ2-1; 12 bases match TRBD2. This CDR3 is built from 16 residues. The germline CDR1 and CDR2 sequences are SGHRS and YFSETQ. The J segment lost 7 bases and the V segment lost 2 bases, leaving 7 bases of the junction unmatched. The DNA of the CDR3 is TGCGCCAGCAGCTTACTAGCGGGGGGCGTCTCGAATGAGCAGTTCTTC. Translated, it gives CASSLLAGGVSNEQFF.

The V and J genes are TRBV6-1 and TRBJ1-4; 8 bases match TRBD1. The J segment lost 9 bases and the V segment lost 3 bases, leaving 9 bases of the junction unmatched. CDR1 and CDR2 (germline): MNHNS, SASEGT. The CDR3 totals 15 residues. The chain's CDR3 is CASSDHRQGWQKLFF. CDR3 coding DNA: TGTGCCAGCAGTGATCATCGACAGGGGTGGCAAAAACTGTTTTTT.

In DNA, the CDR3 is TGTGCCACCAGGGGCGTCCAGTCAAAGGAAACCGGGGAGCTGTTTTTT. Protein product: CATRGVQSKETGELFF. The V gene is TRBV19, the J gene TRBJ2-2; a weak D match, TRBD1 (6 bases). The V end was cut by 10 bases, the J end by 5 bases, with 23 bases between. Looked up from germline, CDR1 is LNHDA and CDR2 is SQIVND (reference sequence). CDR3 length equals 16 residues.

This clone was seen only once. The chain combines TRBV30 with TRBJ1-2; D gene uncertain. The CDR3 covers 13 residues. From germline, CDR1 is GTSNPN and CDR2 SVGIG (reference sequence). V was clipped by 5 bases and J by 1 base, with 11 bases between them. The CDR3 coding sequence is TGTGCCTGGTCGTCCAGTCATAACTATGGCTACACCTTC. This encodes CAWSSSHNYGYTF.

This clone came up once. The chain links TRBV6-1 to TRBJ2-3; no firm D call. CDR1 and CDR2 from the germline V gene are MNHNS and SASEGT. The V gene lost 0 bases and the J gene lost 0 bases, with 7 bases spanning the gap. The CDR3 loop spans 15 amino acids. CDR3 nucleotides: TGTGCCAGCAGTGAAGCAGTAGCTAGCACAGATACGCAGTATTTT. Translating it yields CASSEAVASTDTQYF.

V gene TRBV10-1 combines with J gene TRBJ1-2; 8 bases are a match to TRBD1. The V gene end was trimmed by 5 bases and the J gene end by 4 bases; junction bases not matched to a gene: 3. The germline V gene encodes CDR1 WNHNN and CDR2 SYGVQD (reference sequence). CDR3 size: 13 residues. The CDR3 region is CASSSDRAYGYTF. The CDR3 region has the DNA TGCGCCAGCAGTTCGGACAGGGCCTATGGCTACACCTTC.